This T cell receptor beta chain appears in the sequencing data of a study of tumor-infiltrating lymphocytes in primary liver carcinoma. After removal of 8 bases from V and 5 bases from J, the junction contained 8 bases not matched to a gene. CDR3 length equals 13 residues. CDR1 is SQVTM and CDR2 is ANQGSEA in the germline V gene. In addition to blood RNA drawn from unsorted whole blood, germline DNA was extracted. Collected before surgery were four milliliters of peripheral blood. Production of TCR beta cDNA used around 0.45 ug total RNA together with a constant-region primer. Amplification in three nested multiplex PCR rounds with slightly modified ARM-PCR gave rise to TCR beta libraries. The study ran its first two PCR rounds for around 10 cycles each, using TRBV1-TRBV30 forward primers and a C-beta reverse primer. TCRdb analysed the multiplex PCR reads with MiXCR anew, one entry per CDR3 protein. The sample lists 310,000 or so distinct CDR3 sequences; around 50% were seen once.

This clonotype was detected only a few times. The specimen sequenced was peripheral blood. The source is a woman aged 25-40 years with primary liver carcinoma and hepatitis B virus infection. The chain combines TRBV29-1 with TRBJ2-5; 10 bases match TRBD1. CDR3 sequence: CSITDRGWETQYF. The CDR3 DNA follows: TGCAGCATAACGGACAGGGGGTGGGAGACCCAGTACTTC.